This passage covers 17 T cell receptor beta chains from one sample sequenced in a study of blood T cell repertoires in COVID-19. Measured with immunoSEQ multiplex PCR; TCRdb has only the in-frame clones, and not every one. This table has around 100,000 clones, about 80% appearing once. The sample was peripheral blood. The receptor source for this set is a human donor in a cohort sampled during active COVID-19.

The chain carries TRBV19 and TRBJ2-5; D is perhaps TRBD2 (5 bases). V lost 5 bases to trimming and J lost 9 bases, with 16 bases between them. This CDR3 is built from 13 residues. Per germline, CDR1 LNHDA and CDR2 SQIVND (reference sequence). As DNA, the CDR3 is TGTGCCAGTAGTCCTCCGAGGACTCCGCCCCAGTACTTC. Translating it yields CASSPPRTPPQYF.

The CDR3 DNA is TGTGCCAGCAGCCGCCGAGACACTGAAGCTTTCTTT. This gives the protein CASSRRDTEAFF. The chain is built from TRBV12-3 or TRBV12-4 and TRBJ1-1; D uncertain. This CDR3 is built from 12 residues. Between the trimmed V and J ends, which lost 6 bases and 3 bases, there was a span of 8 bases.

This sequence joins TRBV4-1 and TRBJ1-5; 9 bases agree with TRBD1. Trimming at V came to 5 bases and at J to 7 bases, leaving 6 bases not matched to a gene. From germline, CDR1 is MGHRA and CDR2 YSYEKL. The CDR3 contains 14 residues. CDR3 DNA: TGCGCCAGCAGCTGGGACAGGGCCGGACAGCCCCAGCATTTT. This sequence encodes CASSWDRAGQPQHF.

This clone has just a few counts. The chain combines TRBV7-2 with TRBJ2-3; 9 bases fit TRBD2. This CDR3 spans 15 amino acids. The germline V gene encodes CDR1 SGHTA and CDR2 FQGNSA. V was clipped by 1 base and J by 8 bases; unmatched bases: 7. CDR3 protein: CASSLDAGGPATQYF. The CDR3 nucleotides read TGTGCCAGCAGCTTAGACGCGGGGGGGCCGGCTACGCAGTATTTT.

The rearrangement joins TRBV12-3 or TRBV12-4 to TRBJ1-2, with D possibly TRBD1 on 6 matching bases. The CDR3 has 13 residues. The V and J ends lost 4 bases and 7 bases respectively, with 13 bases between them. DNA for the CDR3: TGTGCCAGCAGTTCCACAGGGAAGGGTGGCTACACCTTC. It yields the protein CASSSTGKGGYTF.

This clone appeared a few times. The rearrangement joins TRBV5-8 to TRBJ1-6, with D unclear. V was pared by 0 bases and J by 9 bases, with 13 bases between. The germline CDR1 and CDR2 sequences are SGHTS and YDEGEE. CDR3 length: 15 residues. The CDR3 spells CASSLGTGSGSPLHF. Here the CDR3 DNA reads TGTGCCAGCAGCTTGGGTACTGGGTCGGGTTCACCCCTCCACTTT.

J is TRBJ2-7 and V is TRBV14; the D gene is possibly TRBD2 (6 bases). CDR3 length equals 17 residues. Germline V gene lookup returns CDR1 SGHDN and CDR2 FVKESK. Trimming took 1 base from V and 2 from J, leaving 18 bases between them. The CDR3 nucleotides read TGTGCCAGCAGCCAAGTAAGGGGCGCGGGGTCAGCCTACGAGCAGTACTTC. As protein: CASSQVRGAGSAYEQYF.

V usage is TRBV5-8 and J usage is TRBJ1-2; no clear D. V lost 4 bases to trimming and J lost 4 bases, with 11 bases between them. CDR1 and CDR2 (germline): SGHTS, YDEGEE. The length of the CDR3 is 13 residues. The CDR3 region is CASSERLSYGYTF. For the CDR3, the DNA is TGTGCCAGCAGCGAGAGACTGAGCTATGGCTACACCTTC.

V usage is TRBV7-2 and J usage is TRBJ1-2; TRBD1 matches 8 bases. Germline V CDR1 and CDR2: SGHTA, FQGNSA. The CDR3 length is 14 residues. Germline trimming cut 5 bases from V and 4 bases from J; bases unmatched to any gene: 6. The CDR3 DNA reads as TGTGCCAGCAGCGCGGACAGGGCTATCTATGGCTACACCTTC. This sequence encodes CASSADRAIYGYTF.

This chain connects TRBV11-2 to TRBJ2-7, with 9 bases matching TRBD1. Trimming took 4 bases from V and 4 from J; bases not matched to a gene: 5. The CDR3 is made up of 14 amino acids. Germline loops: CDR1 SGHAT, CDR2 FQNNGV. The DNA for the CDR3 is TGTGCCAGCAGCTCCGGGACAGGGTCTTACGAGCAGTACTTC. Amino acid sequence: CASSSGTGSYEQYF.

The chain combines TRBV3-1 (or the pseudogene TRBV3-2) with TRBJ2-2; D is uncertain. The germline V gene encodes CDR1 LGHDT and CDR2 YNNKEL (reference sequence). The germline V and J ends were trimmed by 4 bases and 6 bases, with 9 bases remaining between them. The CDR3 runs to 13 residues. As DNA, the CDR3 is TGTGCCAGCAGCCTATACGGGTCCGGGGAGCTGTTTTTT. It is translated as CASSLYGSGELFF.

The chain recombines TRBV3-1 (or the pseudogene TRBV3-2) with TRBJ1-3, with TRBD1 identical over 9 bases. The CDR3 length is 16 residues. Germline V gene lookup returns CDR1 LGHDT and CDR2 YNNKEL (reference sequence). The J segment lost 2 bases and the V segment lost 2 bases, leaving 4 bases of the junction unmatched. The CDR3 here is CASSQRGTGTGNTIYF. CDR3 DNA sequence: TGTGCCAGCAGCCAAAGGGGGACAGGGACTGGAAACACCATATATTTT.

The rearrangement links TRBV5-1 to TRBJ1-1; no firm D call. This CDR3 is 17 amino acids long. V dropped 0 bases and J dropped 5 bases, with 20 bases sitting between them. Germline V gene sequence: CDR1 SGHRS, CDR2 YFSETQ. The CDR3 region has the DNA TGCGCCAGCAGCTTGGCCGGGTGGGGAGCATTGGGGACTGAAGCTTTCTTT. This gives the protein CASSLAGWGALGTEAFF.

In its sample, this clone was seen a few times. The genes are TRBV2 and TRBJ2-1, with D possibly being TRBD2 (6 bases). There are 14 residues in the CDR3. The V end was cut by 7 bases, the J end by 4 bases, with 14 bases between. Germline V gene data show CDR1 as SNHLY and CDR2 as FYNNEI. This CDR3 is CASTLEGFYNEQFF. The CDR3 nucleotides are TGTGCCAGCACGTTGGAGGGGTTTTACAATGAGCAGTTCTTC.

The V gene is TRBV5-1, the J gene TRBJ1-2; perhaps TRBD1 as D (5 bases). The CDR3 length is 14 residues. V lost 0 bases, J lost 3 bases, and 9 bases lay in between. Germline CDR1 and CDR2: SGHRS and YFSETQ. The CDR3 is CASSLVGGDYGYTF. CDR3 nucleotide sequence: TGCGCCAGCAGCTTGGTGGGGGGTGACTATGGCTACACCTTC.

The chain recombines TRBV2 with TRBJ2-3; no clear D. This CDR3 is 14 amino acids long. V lost 6 bases, J lost 6 bases, and 16 bases lay in between. Germline V CDR1 and CDR2: SNHLY, FYNNEI. Here the CDR3 reads CASRRSGLLDTQYF. In nucleotides, the CDR3 is TGTGCCAGCAGACGGTCTGGTTTACTGGATACGCAGTATTTT.

The chain carries TRBV4-3 and TRBJ1-4, with D possibly being TRBD1 (5 bases). The germline CDR1 and CDR2 sequences are LGHNA and YSLEER. With 1 base removed from V and 5 bases from J, the gap between germline ends came to 11 bases. The CDR3 covers 15 residues. In DNA form, the CDR3 reads TGCGCCAGCAGCCAAGGAGAAGGGGCCAATGAAAAACTGTTTTTT. Its protein is CASSQGEGANEKLFF.